This TCR beta chain comes out of a study of tumor-infiltrating lymphocytes in primary liver carcinoma. Study as a whole: Patients' primary liver carcinoma was surgically resected. Between about 4 and 10 cm across, the tumors were all of stage T1-T3 N0M0. Study-level findings and limits: Tumors reached a significantly greater top-250-clone fraction than blood did (p = 0.039).

The CDR3 extends over 13 amino acids. Germline assignment: CDR1 MDHEN and CDR2 SYDVKM. V shed 8 bases and J shed 0 bases, with 11 bases lying between them. Total RNA amounting to about 520 ng was the source from which TCR beta cDNA was made with a constant-region primer. ARM-PCR was slightly modified, and three nested multiplex PCR rounds with it gave rise to the TCR beta libraries. Rounds one and two of PCR, each of 10 cycles, were primed with TRBV1-TRBV30 forward primers and a C-beta reverse primer. In TCRdb, the multiplex PCR reads were re-called with MiXCR into one record per CDR3 protein. The table shows about 200,000 distinct CDR3 sequences, with 65% occurring only once. They got blood RNA out of unsorted whole blood and also pulled out germline DNA. Prior to surgery, about 4 milliliters of peripheral blood were drawn. This clonotype was found a few times. The antigen is unknown.

Sequenced: peripheral blood. V and J are TRBV28 and TRBJ2-7; D is unclear. This receptor was identified in a woman in her sixties with primary liver carcinoma and hepatitis B virus infection. The CDR3 coding sequence is TGTGCCAGCTCCAGGACCCGCTCCTACGAGCAGTACTTC. It is translated as CASSRTRSYEQYF.